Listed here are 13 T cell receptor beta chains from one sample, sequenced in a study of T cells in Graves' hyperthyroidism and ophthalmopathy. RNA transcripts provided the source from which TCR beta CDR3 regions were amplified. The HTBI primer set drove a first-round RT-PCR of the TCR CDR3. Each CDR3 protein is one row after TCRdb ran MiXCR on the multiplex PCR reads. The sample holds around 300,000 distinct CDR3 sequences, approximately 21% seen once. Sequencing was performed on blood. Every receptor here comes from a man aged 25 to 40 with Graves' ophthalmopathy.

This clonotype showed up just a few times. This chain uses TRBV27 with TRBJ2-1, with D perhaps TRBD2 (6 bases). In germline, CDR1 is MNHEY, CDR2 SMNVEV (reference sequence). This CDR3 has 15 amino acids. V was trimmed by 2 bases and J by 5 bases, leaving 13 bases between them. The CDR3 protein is CASSLGLASHNEQFF. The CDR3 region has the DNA TGTGCCAGCAGTTTAGGGCTAGCGTCCCACAATGAGCAGTTCTTC.

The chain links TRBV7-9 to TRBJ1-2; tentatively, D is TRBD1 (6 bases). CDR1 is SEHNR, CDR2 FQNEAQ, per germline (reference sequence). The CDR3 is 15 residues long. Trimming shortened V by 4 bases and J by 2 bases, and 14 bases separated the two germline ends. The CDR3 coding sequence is TGTGCCAGCAGCTGGATCACGGGGGCGAACTATGGCTACACCTTC. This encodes CASSWITGANYGYTF. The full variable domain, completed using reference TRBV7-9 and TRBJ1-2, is DTGVSQNPRHKITKRGQNVTFRCDPISEHNRLYWYRQTLGQGPEFLTYFQNEAQLEKSRLLSDRFSAERPKGSFSTLEIQRTEQGDSAMYLCASSWITGANYGYTFGSGTRLTVV.

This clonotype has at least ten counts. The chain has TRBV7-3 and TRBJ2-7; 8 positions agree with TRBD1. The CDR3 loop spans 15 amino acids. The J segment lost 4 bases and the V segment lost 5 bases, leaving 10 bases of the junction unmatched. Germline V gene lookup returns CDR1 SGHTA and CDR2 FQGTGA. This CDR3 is CASSVRTGYQYEQYF. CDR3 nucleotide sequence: TGTGCCAGCAGCGTCCGGACAGGGTATCAGTACGAGCAGTACTTC.

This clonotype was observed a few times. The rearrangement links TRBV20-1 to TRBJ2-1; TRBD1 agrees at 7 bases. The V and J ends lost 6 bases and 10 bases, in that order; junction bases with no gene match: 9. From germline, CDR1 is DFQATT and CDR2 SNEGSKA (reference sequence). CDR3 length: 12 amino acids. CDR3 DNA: TGCAGTGCCCATCGACAGGGACCCGAGCAGTTCTTC. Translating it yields CSAHRQGPEQFF.

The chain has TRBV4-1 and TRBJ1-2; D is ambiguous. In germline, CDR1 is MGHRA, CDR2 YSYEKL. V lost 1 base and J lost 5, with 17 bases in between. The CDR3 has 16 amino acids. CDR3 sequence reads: CASSQGATGRSYGYTF. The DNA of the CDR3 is TGCGCCAGCAGCCAAGGGGCTACCGGGAGATCATATGGCTACACCTTC.

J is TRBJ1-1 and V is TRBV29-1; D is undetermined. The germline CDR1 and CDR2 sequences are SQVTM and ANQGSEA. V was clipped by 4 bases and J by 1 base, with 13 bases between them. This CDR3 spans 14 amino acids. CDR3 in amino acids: CSVASSPTNTEAFF. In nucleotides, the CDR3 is TGCAGCGTTGCCAGTTCTCCTACGAACACTGAAGCTTTCTTT.

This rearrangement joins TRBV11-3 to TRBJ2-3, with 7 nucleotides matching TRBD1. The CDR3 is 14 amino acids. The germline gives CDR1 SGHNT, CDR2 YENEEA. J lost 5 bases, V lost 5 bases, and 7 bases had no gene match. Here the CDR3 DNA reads TGTGCCAGCAGCCCCAGAACAGGGGAAGATACGCAGTATTTT. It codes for CASSPRTGEDTQYF.

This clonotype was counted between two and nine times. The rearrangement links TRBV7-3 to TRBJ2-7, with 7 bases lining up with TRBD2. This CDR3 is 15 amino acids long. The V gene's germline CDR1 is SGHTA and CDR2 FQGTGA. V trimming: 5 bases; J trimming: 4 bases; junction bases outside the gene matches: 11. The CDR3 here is CASSPAGGAGYEQYF. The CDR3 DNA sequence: TGTGCCAGCAGCCCCGCAGGAGGAGCGGGGTACGAGCAGTACTTC.

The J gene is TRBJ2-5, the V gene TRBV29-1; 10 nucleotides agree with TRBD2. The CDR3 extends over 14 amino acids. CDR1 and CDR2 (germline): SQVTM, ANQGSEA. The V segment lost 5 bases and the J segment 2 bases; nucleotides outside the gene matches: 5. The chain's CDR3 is CSVQGLAVQETQYF. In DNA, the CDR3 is TGCAGCGTTCAAGGACTAGCGGTGCAAGAGACCCAGTACTTC.

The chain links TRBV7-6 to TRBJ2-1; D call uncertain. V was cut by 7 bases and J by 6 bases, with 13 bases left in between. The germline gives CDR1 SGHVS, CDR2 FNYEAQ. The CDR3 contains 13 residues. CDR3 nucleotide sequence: TGTGCCAGCACCGCTGGGCCTTCCAATGAGCAGTTCTTC. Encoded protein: CASTAGPSNEQFF.

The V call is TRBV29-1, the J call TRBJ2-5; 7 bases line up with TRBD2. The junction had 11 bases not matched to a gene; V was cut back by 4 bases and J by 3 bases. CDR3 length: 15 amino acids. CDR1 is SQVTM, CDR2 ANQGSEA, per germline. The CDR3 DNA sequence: TGCAGCGTTGTACCCCGGGGCGGGAGAGAAGAGACCCAGTACTTC. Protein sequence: CSVVPRGGREETQYF.

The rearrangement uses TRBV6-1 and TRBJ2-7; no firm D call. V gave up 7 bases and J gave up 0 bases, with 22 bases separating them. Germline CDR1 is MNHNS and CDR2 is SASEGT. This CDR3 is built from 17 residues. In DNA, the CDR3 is TGTGCCAGCACCTACTTATGGAGAGATGGGCACTCCTACGAGCAGTACTTC. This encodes CASTYLWRDGHSYEQYF.

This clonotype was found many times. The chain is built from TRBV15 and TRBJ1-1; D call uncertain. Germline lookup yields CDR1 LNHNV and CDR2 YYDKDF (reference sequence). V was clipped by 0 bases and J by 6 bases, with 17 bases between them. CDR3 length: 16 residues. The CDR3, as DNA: TGTGCCACCAGCAGAGATCTGGAGGGCAGAGGCTCTGAAGCTTTCTTT. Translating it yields CATSRDLEGRGSEAFF.